This paragraph covers one T cell receptor beta chain sequence. Its antigen is as yet unknown. Healthy bone marrow donors made up the donors. Donors counted as nominally healthy when sampled, yet unrecorded immune exposures were likely. The CDR3 has 13 residues. Germline CDR1 is MNHNS and CDR2 is SASEGT. V was trimmed by 8 bases and J by 2 bases, leaving 13 bases between them. This specimen belongs to a study of cytomegalovirus exposure and HLA in healthy donors. PCR primers comprised 60 Vbeta and 13 Jbeta primers. The data were produced by immunoSEQ multiplex PCR, yet TCRdb's version contains in-frame clones alone and is incomplete. The sample has approximately 190,000 clones, around 86% seen once; the top ten hold 5.5% to 7.5%. Study-level points and caveats: Analyses of presence/absence relied on an assumption of roughly uniform sequencing depth across donors.

The chain uses TRBV6-1 and TRBJ2-7; tentatively, D is TRBD1 (6 bases). The TCR comes from a woman in her forties or fifties in good health and CMV-seropositive. The source material was PBMCs. The CDR3 loop reads CASPGEGTYEQYF. The CDR3 nucleotides are TGTGCCAGCCCAGGGGAAGGGACCTACGAGCAGTACTTC.